These 17 T cell receptor beta chains were all obtained from the same sample, sequenced in a study of blood T cell repertoires in COVID-19. Profiled with immunoSEQ multiplex PCR; TCRdb holds only in-frame clones, not every one. The sample includes more than 85,000 clones, 60% to 80% seen only once; the top ten take 9.5% to 10%. The specimen sequenced was peripheral blood. These receptor sequences come from a man aged 60 to 69 with active or convalescent COVID-19.

V usage is TRBV28 and J usage is TRBJ2-1; TRBD2 agrees at 12 bases. The V gene end was trimmed by 4 bases and the J gene end by 6 bases; junction bases not matched to a gene: 4. Per germline, CDR1 MDHEN and CDR2 SYDVKM. The CDR3 extends over 15 amino acids. CDR3 loop: CASSSQTSGGNEQFF. CDR3 bases: TGTGCCAGCAGTTCCCAGACTAGCGGGGGCAATGAGCAGTTCTTC.

The chain uses TRBV28 and TRBJ2-7; the D is unclear. V lost 9 bases and J lost 3, with 12 bases in between. The CDR3 consists of 12 residues. CDR1 is MDHEN and CDR2 is SYDVKM in the germline V gene. The CDR3 DNA is TGTGCCAGTGGCGGAATGAACTACGAGCAGTACTTC. The encoded protein is CASGGMNYEQYF. Full variable domain (rest looked up from reference TRBV28 and TRBJ2-7): DVKVTQSSRYLVKRTGEKVFLECVQDMDHENMFWYRQDPGLGLRLIYFSYDVKMKEKGDIPEGYSVSREKKERFSLILESASTNQTSMYLCASGGMNYEQYFGPGTRLTVT.

The V gene is TRBV19, the J gene TRBJ1-6, with 10 bases fitting TRBD1. Per germline, CDR1 LNHDA and CDR2 SQIVND (reference sequence). There are 16 residues in the CDR3. V trimming: 5 bases; J trimming: 9 bases; junction bases outside the gene matches: 10. CDR3 sequence: CASSFSGQGSGSPLHF. The CDR3 DNA is TGTGCCAGTAGTTTCTCGGGACAGGGGTCCGGTTCACCCCTCCACTTT. Filled out from reference TRBV19 and TRBJ1-6, the complete variable domain reads DGGITQSPKYLFRKEGQNVTLSCEQNLNHDAMYWYRQDPGQGLRLIYYSQIVNDFQKGDIAEGYSVSREKKESFPLTVTSAQKNPTAFYLCASSFSGQGSGSPLHFGNGTRLTVT.

The gene calls are TRBV10-2 and TRBJ1-5, with D perhaps matching TRBD1 (6 bases). The V gene's germline CDR1 is WSHSY and CDR2 SAAADI. Trimming cost V 5 bases and J 7 bases, with 12 bases left between them. The CDR3 has 13 residues. DNA of the CDR3: TGCGCCAGCAGTACACAGGACAGACAGCCCCAGCATTTT. Protein product: CASSTQDRQPQHF.

The rearrangement joins TRBV30 to TRBJ1-1, with no clear D. CDR1 is GTSNPN, CDR2 SVGIG, per germline (reference sequence). Trimming left V 4 bases short and J 1 base short, with 13 bases between. The CDR3 totals 14 residues. The CDR3 sequence: CAWTPSPGNTEAFF. DNA for the CDR3: TGTGCCTGGACCCCATCCCCGGGGAACACTGAAGCTTTCTTT.

The chain employs TRBV4-3 and TRBJ2-3, with 9 bases identical to TRBD2. Trimming took 1 base from V and 5 from J; bases not matched to a gene: 10. CDR3 length: 17 residues. Germline lookup yields CDR1 LGHNA and CDR2 YSLEER. In nucleotides, the CDR3 is TGCGCCAGCAGCCAAGTGTATAGCGGGAGTACAAAAGATACGCAGTATTTT. It is translated as CASSQVYSGSTKDTQYF.

The gene calls are TRBV7-9 and TRBJ2-2; maybe TRBD2 (6 bases). V lost 5 bases and J lost 5, with 18 bases in between. Germline lookup yields CDR1 SEHNR and CDR2 FQNEAQ (reference sequence). There are 16 residues in the CDR3. CDR3 nucleotide sequence: TGTGCCAGCAGCCCCAGTGGCGGAGGGAGGACCGGGGAGCTGTTTTTT. Translation gives CASSPSGGGRTGELFF.

The chain joins TRBV6-6 to TRBJ2-5; 8 bases match TRBD1. This CDR3 comprises 13 residues. The V gene's germline CDR1 is MNHNY and CDR2 SVGAGI (reference sequence). V shed 7 bases, J shed 2 bases, and the junction held 3 bases outside the gene matches. The CDR3 sequence is CASTQGGQETQYF. Here the CDR3 DNA reads TGTGCCAGCACACAGGGGGGTCAAGAGACCCAGTACTTC.

This CDR3 reads CSVDGGDRAAFF. CDR3 bases: TGCAGCGTTGACGGGGGGGACAGGGCCGCTTTCTTT. The chain is built from TRBV29-1 and TRBJ1-1; the match to TRBD1 covers 9 bases. The CDR3 contains 12 residues. Germline CDR1 reads SQVTM; CDR2 reads ANQGSEA. V gave up 3 bases and J gave up 11 bases; unmatched junction bases: 7.

The chain recombines TRBV7-8 with TRBJ2-5, with D maybe TRBD1 (6 bases). This CDR3 is 15 amino acids long. Trimming pared 4 bases from V and 1 base from J, leaving 13 bases between. Germline lookup yields CDR1 SGHVS and CDR2 FQNEAQ. The chain's CDR3 is CASSSSGTLQETQYF. CDR3 DNA: TGTGCCAGCAGCTCATCCGGGACACTCCAAGAGACCCAGTACTTC.

This clone appeared a single time. The chain is built from TRBV12-3 or TRBV12-4 and TRBJ2-7, with D uncertain. The V gene lost 4 bases and the J gene lost 4 bases, with 5 bases spanning the gap. The CDR3 is 11 amino acids. The CDR3 region has the DNA TGTGCCAGCAGTTCCCATTACGAGCAGTACTTC. Amino acids: CASSSHYEQYF.

The chain carries TRBV18 and TRBJ1-5, with 10 bases aligning to TRBD1. Germline assignment: CDR1 KGHSH and CDR2 LQKENI. This CDR3 is built from 15 residues. J gave up 3 bases and V 5 bases, and 4 bases lay outside the gene matches. The CDR3 DNA sequence: TGTGCCAGCTCAGGGACAGGGGCGATCAATCAGCCCCAGCATTTT. It codes for CASSGTGAINQPQHF.

The chain employs TRBV5-1 and TRBJ2-7; the D gene is possibly TRBD2 (7 bases). CDR3 size: 15 residues. Germline V gives CDR1 SGHRS, CDR2 YFSETQ. The germline V and J ends were trimmed by 0 bases and 5 bases, with 15 bases remaining between them. CDR3: CASSLEGGGSDEQYF. The CDR3 DNA reads as TGCGCCAGCAGCTTGGAAGGGGGGGGAAGCGACGAGCAGTACTTC.

J is TRBJ2-2 and V is TRBV19, with a weak D call TRBD2 (6 bases). This CDR3 region has 14 residues. Trimming took off 8 bases at V and 4 bases at J, with 14 bases between the two ends. Germline values: CDR1 LNHDA, CDR2 SQIVND (reference sequence). The CDR3 region is CASRVADVTGELFF. The DNA of the CDR3 is TGTGCCAGTCGAGTAGCGGACGTCACCGGGGAGCTGTTTTTT.

The chain carries TRBV7-2 and TRBJ1-2, with 10 bases fitting TRBD1. V lost 5 bases, J lost 1 base, and 4 bases stayed unmatched. Germline CDR1 SGHTA, CDR2 FQGNSA. This CDR3 has 15 amino acids. Here the CDR3 reads CASSRWDRGNYGYTF. The CDR3 nucleotides are TGTGCCAGCAGCCGCTGGGACAGGGGTAACTATGGCTACACCTTC.

The chain carries TRBV15 and TRBJ2-3; TRBD1 agrees at 10 bases. J was trimmed by 7 bases and V by 2 bases; bases with no gene match: 12. Germline CDR1 and CDR2: LNHNV and YYDKDF (reference sequence). This CDR3 comprises 17 residues. This CDR3 is CATSRSPGQGMTNTQYF. CDR3 nucleotide sequence: TGTGCCACCAGCAGATCGCCGGGACAGGGGATGACGAATACGCAGTATTTT.

This chain joins TRBV11-2 and TRBJ2-7, with a possible D match to TRBD2 (5 bases). The CDR3 is 12 residues long. Trimming removed 3 bases from V and 2 bases from J, with 5 bases in between. The V gene's germline CDR1 is SGHAT and CDR2 FQNNGV. The CDR3 DNA reads TGTGCCAGCAGCTTTAGCGCCTACGAGCAGTACTTC. Translation: CASSFSAYEQYF. Combining the CDR3 with reference TRBV11-2 and TRBJ2-7 gives the whole variable domain EAGVAQSPRYKIIEKRQSVAFWCNPISGHATLYWYQQILGQGPKLLIQFQNNGVVDDSQLPKDRFSAERLKGVDSTLKIQPAKLEDSAVYLCASSFSAYEQYFGPGTRLTVT.